These T cell receptor beta chains were read from a single sample in a study of vaccination and CD4 T cells after COVID-19. TCRdb passed the PCR reads through MiXCR, listing each CDR3 protein once. The sample comprises around 19,000 distinct CDR3 sequences, roughly 45% of which are singletons, and about 12% rests with the top ten. Their antigen targets remain unknown. Sample: CD4+ T cells from blood, cultured in vitro. Receptor source: a human donor who had recovered from COVID-19. The CDR3 runs from the conserved cysteine through the conserved F or W. Each record gives: J gene, clone size, D gene, V gene, CDR3 DNA, CDR3 protein. D genes are given only for firm matches. Part of the rows lack a size; the others show once, few, many or a class for expanded clones.

TRBJ2-7 . . TRBV19 TGTGCCAGTAGTATGGGGCCCTGGGCCGCTCCTTGGGAGCAGTACTTC CASSMGPWAAPWEQYF
TRBJ2-2 . . TRBV27 TGTGCCAGCAGTTTGAGGGGCTGGAACACCGGGGAGCTGTTTTTT CASSLRGWNTGELFF
TRBJ1-5 . . TRBV20-1 TGCAGTGCGTCCACATACGGGACGGTCAATCAGCCCCAGCATTTT CSASTYGTVNQPQHF
TRBJ1-5 few . TRBV7-2 TGTGCCAGCAGCTTAGTAGCAGGTGGTTCAGCTCAGCCCCAGCATTTT CASSLVAGGSAQPQHF
TRBJ2-7 . . TRBV28 TGTGCCAGCAGGTTAAGGGGCGGGGAGCAGTACTTC CASRLRGGEQYF
TRBJ2-7 . . TRBV11-3 TGTGCCAGCAGCTTAAGTTCTACTGGCAACTTGCACGAGCAGTACTTC CASSLSSTGNLHEQYF
TRBJ2-1 . . TRBV12-3/TRBV12-4 TGTGCCAGCAGGGTATCCTACAATGAGCAGTTCTTC CASRVSYNEQFF
TRBJ1-2 few . TRBV6-7 TGTGCCAGCAGTAGGGAAGACACTGCCCGCTATGGCTACACCTTC CASSREDTARYGYTF
TRBJ2-1 few . TRBV19 TGTGCCAGTCGACGGGCCTGGAGAGGGGCAAGTTACAATGAGCAGTTCTTC CASRRAWRGASYNEQFF
TRBJ2-5 . . TRBV10-3 TGTGCCATCAGTGGGCAGGGCCAAGAGACCCAGTACTTC CAISGQGQETQYF
TRBJ1-1 . TRBD1 TRBV6-2/TRBV6-3 TGTGCCAGCAGTTACGACAGGGGCCCAATGAACACTGAAGCTTTCTTT CASSYDRGPMNTEAFF
TRBJ2-5 . TRBD1 TRBV12-3/TRBV12-4 TGTGCCAGCACCAGTGGGCCGGGACAGGGCTTGCGGAAGACCCAGTACTTC CASTSGPGQGLRKTQYF
TRBJ2-7 few TRBD1 TRBV6-5 TGTGCCAGCAGTTATGGGACAGGGGACTACGAGCAGTACTTC CASSYGTGDYEQYF
TRBJ1-6 . . TRBV3-1 TGTGCCAGCAGCCAAGTCAGGAATTCACCCCTCCACTTT CASSQVRNSPLHF
TRBJ2-1 few . TRBV20-1 TGCAGTGCTAGACGGGGGCCCACCTACAATGAGCAGTTCTTC CSARRGPTYNEQFF
TRBJ2-4 . . TRBV24-1 TGTGCCACGACAGACAGATCAAACATTCAGTACTTC CATTDRSNIQYF
TRBJ2-7 . TRBD2 TRBV6-2/TRBV6-3 TGTGCCAGCAGTGGGAGAGGACTAGCGGGAGATTACGAGCAGTACTTC CASSGRGLAGDYEQYF
TRBJ1-5 . TRBD1 TRBV20-1 TGCAGTGCTGGGACAGATAGCAATCAGCCCCAGCATTTT CSAGTDSNQPQHF
TRBJ1-3 . . TRBV12-3/TRBV12-4 TGTGCCAGCAGTTTAAAGGGAGTAGGCACCATATATTTT CASSLKGVGTIYF
TRBJ1-1 . . TRBV19 TGTGCGAGCTCAGGAGAGCCGGACAGTGAAGCTTTCTTT CASSGEPDSEAFF
TRBJ2-3 few . TRBV2 TGTGCCAGCAGTGAAGGTGTCAGGCGCGATACGCAGTATTTT CASSEGVRRDTQYF
TRBJ2-2 few . TRBV25-1 TGTGCCAGCAGTGTATCATTGGAGGGCGGGGAGCTGTTTTTT CASSVSLEGGELFF
TRBJ1-5 . . TRBV2 TGTGCCAGCAGGACGGACGGTAGCAATCAGCCCCAGCATTTT CASRTDGSNQPQHF
TRBJ2-7 . . TRBV28 TGTGCCAGCAGTCGGGACGGGGAGCAGTACTTC CASSRDGEQYF
TRBJ2-7 . . TRBV28 TGTGCCACTCAAGGGGGGTCCTACGAGCAGTACTTC CATQGGSYEQYF
TRBJ2-7 . . TRBV28 TGTGCCAGCAGTACCGGGCGCTCCTACGAGCAGTACTTC CASSTGRSYEQYF
TRBJ2-7 . . TRBV5-4 TGTGCCAGCAGCTTGAGTGGGGCCTACGAGCAGTACTTC CASSLSGAYEQYF
TRBJ2-2 . TRBD2 TRBV6-2/TRBV6-3 TGTGCCAGCAGGCCGACTAGCGGGAGGATGAACACCGGGGAGCTGTTTTTT CASRPTSGRMNTGELFF
TRBJ2-2 . . TRBV6-4 TGTGCCAGCAGCAGGGAAAGGGGTGCCGGGGAGCTGTTTTTT CASSRERGAGELFF
TRBJ2-2 . TRBD2 TRBV7-6 TGTGCCAGCAGCTCCGTCCCCCGGGGGGCGAACACCGGGGAGCTGTTTTTT CASSSVPRGANTGELFF
TRBJ1-2 . TRBD1 TRBV9 TGTGCCAGCAGCGTAACCGCCGGGACAGGGAGATCTGGCTACACCTTC CASSVTAGTGRSGYTF
TRBJ2-5 . . TRBV5-1 TGCGCCAGCAGCGTGGGACAAGGGGGGCAGACCCAGTACTTC CASSVGQGGQTQYF